This T cell receptor beta chain was recorded in a study of blood T cell repertoires in COVID-19. Turning to the study itself: In each case, the material was cDNA or gDNA derived from T cells, B-cell-depleted T cells, or PBMCs.

Profiling relied on immunoSEQ multiplex PCR, and the TCRdb table lists in-frame clones only, not all of them. The sample yields over 200,000 clones, 75% to 90% seen once. Germline V gene sequence: CDR1 SGHRS, CDR2 YFSETQ. CDR3 size: 16 residues. The V segment lost 4 bases and the J segment 6 bases; nucleotides outside the gene matches: 15. This clone was detected a few times. The sequencing sample was made of PBMCs or T cells enriched from blood (not recorded which). This TCR came from a woman between 45 and 65 years old who had recovered from COVID-19. V usage is TRBV5-1 and J usage is TRBJ2-7; 8 nucleotides align to TRBD2. Written as DNA, the CDR3 is TGCGCCAGCAGCCAGGATGCGGGACTAGGGAGAGGCGAGCAGTACTTC. Its protein product is CASSQDAGLGRGEQYF.